This is a list of T cell receptor beta chains from one sample in a study of early T cells in non-severe SARS-CoV-2 infection. TCRdb called the 5' RACE reads again in MiXCR, with one record for every CDR3 protein. The sample carries approximately 81,000 distinct CDR3 sequences, approximately 6% recorded once. Sequencing was performed on whole blood. These receptors were taken from an adult who was a healthcare worker with PCR-confirmed SARS-CoV-2 infection or an uninfected control (not recorded which). The CDR3 runs from the conserved cysteine through the conserved F or W. A D gene is named only where the DNA matches it firmly. Clone size is stated in some rows and not others, as once, few, many or a class when expanded.

cdr3_aa: CAWSQGAGTQYF
cdr3_nt: TGTGCCTGGAGTCAAGGTGCTGGTACGCAGTATTTT
v_call: TRBV30
d_call: -
clone_size: -
j_call: TRBJ2-3
cdr3_length: 12

cdr3_aa: CASNAGGQRNSPLHF
cdr3_nt: TGTGCCAGCAACGCCGGTGGACAGAGGAATTCACCCCTCCACTTT
v_call: TRBV6-6
d_call: -
clone_size: few
j_call: TRBJ1-6
cdr3_length: 15

cdr3_aa: CASSLAGANVLTF
cdr3_nt: TGTGCCAGCAGCTTAGCCGGGGCCAACGTCCTGACTTTC
v_call: TRBV7-9
d_call: -
clone_size: many
j_call: TRBJ2-6
cdr3_length: 13

cdr3_aa: CASTTGLRIEETQYF
cdr3_nt: TGCGCCAGCACGACAGGGTTGCGGATCGAAGAGACCCAGTACTTC
v_call: TRBV5-1
d_call: TRBD1
clone_size: -
j_call: TRBJ2-5
cdr3_length: 15

cdr3_aa: CASSFQEGATRGNTIYF
cdr3_nt: TGTGCCAGCAGCTTCCAAGAGGGGGCTACGCGCGGGAACACCATATATTTT
v_call: TRBV13
d_call: TRBD1
clone_size: -
j_call: TRBJ1-3
cdr3_length: 17

cdr3_aa: CASSPGGNTGITEAFF
cdr3_nt: TGCGCCAGCAGCCCAGGAGGGAATACGGGAATCACTGAAGCTTTCTTT
v_call: TRBV4-1
d_call: -
clone_size: many
j_call: TRBJ1-1
cdr3_length: 16

cdr3_aa: CASSTRLAGNLYEQYF
cdr3_nt: TGTGCCAGCAGCACCCGACTAGCGGGGAACTTATACGAGCAGTACTTC
v_call: TRBV7-2
d_call: TRBD2
clone_size: -
j_call: TRBJ2-7
cdr3_length: 16

cdr3_aa: CASSLEATTEAFF
cdr3_nt: TGCGCCAGCAGCTTGGAGGCTACCACTGAAGCTTTCTTT
v_call: TRBV5-1
d_call: -
clone_size: -
j_call: TRBJ1-1
cdr3_length: 13

cdr3_aa: CASSWTSGNEQYF
cdr3_nt: TGTGCCAGCAGCTGGACTAGCGGGAACGAGCAGTACTTC
v_call: TRBV11-3
d_call: TRBD2
clone_size: few
j_call: TRBJ2-7
cdr3_length: 13

cdr3_aa: CASSYATSGSSSYEQYF
cdr3_nt: TGTGCCAGCAGTTATGCGACTAGCGGGAGTAGCTCCTACGAGCAGTACTTC
v_call: TRBV6-2/TRBV6-3
d_call: TRBD2
clone_size: -
j_call: TRBJ2-7
cdr3_length: 17